This is a list of T cell receptor beta chains from one sample in a study of T cell responses to AZD1222 COVID-19 vaccine. TCRdb keeps only in-frame clones here, not all; method: immunoSEQ multiplex PCR. The sample holds around 99,000 clones, approximately 90% seen once. This specimen was peripheral blood, taken on day 0 of AZD1222 vaccination. The receptors here all came from an adult in good health. Each CDR3 is given with its conserved first and last residue. D genes are given only for firm matches. The size entry is marked missing in some rows and otherwise reads once, few, many or a size class.

clone_size j_call d_call v_call cdr3_length cdr3_nt cdr3_aa
NA TRBJ2-5 NA TRBV7-8 17 TGTGCCAGCAGCTTAGTCCGTCCCGGACGGATGAAAGAGACCCAGTACTTC CASSLVRPGRMKETQYF
once TRBJ2-7 NA TRBV11-1 14 TGTGCCAGCAGCTTGCTGGGGGTAAGTTACGAGCAGTACTTC CASSLLGVSYEQYF
NA TRBJ2-1 NA TRBV7-8 13 TGTGCCAGCAGCTTCGGCTGGAACAATGAGCAGTTCTTC CASSFGWNNEQFF
NA TRBJ1-1 NA TRBV28 14 TGTGCCAGCAGTTTGGGGGGAATGAACACTGAAGCTTTCTTT CASSLGGMNTEAFF
NA TRBJ2-3 TRBD2 TRBV7-8 15 TGTGCCAGCAGCCGACAGACTAGCCGCGCAGATACGCAGTATTTT CASSRQTSRADTQYF
NA TRBJ1-2 NA TRBV2 13 TGTGCCAGCAGTTTCCGGGACAACGAGGGCTACACCTTC CASSFRDNEGYTF
NA TRBJ2-5 NA TRBV16 12 TGTGCCAGCAGCAAACACCCAGAGACCCAGTACTTC CASSKHPETQYF
once TRBJ2-2 NA TRBV18 14 TGTGCCAGCTCACCGGACAGAAACACCGGGGAGCTGTTTTTT CASSPDRNTGELFF
NA TRBJ2-1 NA TRBV29-1 12 TGCAGCGTAACTAATACCTACAATGAGCAGTTCTTC CSVTNTYNEQFF
NA TRBJ1-5 NA TRBV27 14 TGTGCCAGCAGTTTGTTGGGAAGCAATCAGCCCCAGCATTTT CASSLLGSNQPQHF
NA TRBJ1-1 NA TRBV19 14 TGTGCCAGTAGTATTGACAATCGTGGGACTGAAGCTTTCTTT CASSIDNRGTEAFF
NA TRBJ2-7 NA TRBV7-2 15 TGTGCCAGCAGCTTAGTTGCGGACAGCTCCTACGAGCAGTACTTC CASSLVADSSYEQYF
NA TRBJ2-7 NA TRBV11-1 15 TGTGCCAGCAGCTTGGGTCGGACGGTGACCTACGAGCAGTACTTC CASSLGRTVTYEQYF
NA TRBJ1-4 TRBD1 TRBV5-5 16 TGTGCCAGCAGCTTAACTCTGGGGACAGGGAGCGAAAAACTGTTTTTT CASSLTLGTGSEKLFF
NA TRBJ2-1 NA TRBV6-2/TRBV6-3 15 TGTGCCAGCAGTTCTCAACCGGGACCGTACAATGAGCAGTTCTTC CASSSQPGPYNEQFF
once TRBJ2-5 NA TRBV10-3 14 TGTGCCATCAGTGAGTCTTCAGGAGAAGAGACCCAGTACTTC CAISESSGEETQYF
NA TRBJ2-7 NA TRBV11-2 13 TGTGCCAGCAGCTTAGGTCGGAGCAGGGAGCAGTACTTC CASSLGRSREQYF
NA TRBJ2-2 NA TRBV3-1/TRBV3-2 14 TGTGCCAGCAGCCCCAGTATCCGGCTCGGGGAGCTGTTTTTT CASSPSIRLGELFF
once TRBJ2-1 TRBD1 TRBV19 19 TGTGCCAGTAGTTCCCAATCAGGTCCGGGGACAGGGGGCCGCCGTGAGCAGTTCTTC CASSSQSGPGTGGRREQFF
NA TRBJ2-1 NA TRBV20-1 11 TGCAGTGCTACCAGACGTTCTGAGCAGTTCTTC CSATRRSEQFF
NA TRBJ2-3 TRBD2 TRBV10-3 15 TGTGCCATCAGTACTACTAGCGGATACACAGATACGCAGTATTTT CAISTTSGYTDTQYF
NA TRBJ1-3 NA TRBV25-1 16 TGTGCCAGCAGTGAAGCTCCCATGAACTCTGGAAACACCATATATTTT CASSEAPMNSGNTIYF
NA TRBJ1-1 NA TRBV21-1 16 TGTGCCAGCAGCAATCGTGGGACAGGGGTCTACACTGAAGCTTTCTTT CASSNRGTGVYTEAFF
NA TRBJ2-1 NA TRBV7-7 15 TGTGCCAGCAGCTTAGAGGGGGGCTCTCTTAGTGAGCAGTTCTTC CASSLEGGSLSEQFF
NA TRBJ2-1 NA TRBV20-1 12 TGCAGTGCTAGTGCGGATCACAATGAGCAGTTCTTC CSASADHNEQFF
NA TRBJ1-5 NA TRBV28 16 TGTGCCAGCAGTTTTTCTGTCGGGAGGGTGGAACAGCCCCAGCATTTT CASSFSVGRVEQPQHF
NA TRBJ1-1 NA TRBV6-2/TRBV6-3 12 TGTGCCAGCAGTCACGGACAGCCTGAAGCTTTCTTT CASSHGQPEAFF
NA TRBJ2-1 TRBD2 TRBV11-2 15 TGTGCCAGCAGCCCGGGGGGAGGTTCCTACAATGAGCAGTTCTTC CASSPGGGSYNEQFF
NA TRBJ2-6 NA TRBV3-1/TRBV3-2 18 TGTGCCAGCAGCCCGGAAGTGCCCTGGAACTCTGGGGCCAACGTCCTGACTTTC CASSPEVPWNSGANVLTF
NA TRBJ1-1 TRBD1 TRBV7-2 14 TGTGCCAGCAGCTTGGTACAGGGGGCATCTGTAGCTTTCTTT CASSLVQGASVAFF
NA TRBJ2-2 NA TRBV10-3 12 TGTGCCATCAGTGAGGTTACCGGGGAGCTGTTTTTT CAISEVTGELFF
NA TRBJ1-1 NA TRBV7-9 14 TGTGCCAGCAGCGCGCGGTTGGGGGACACTGAAGCTTTCTTT CASSARLGDTEAFF
NA TRBJ1-5 NA TRBV4-3 15 TGCGCCAGCAGCCAAGATCAAATAGGGCATCAGCCCCAGCATTTT CASSQDQIGHQPQHF
NA TRBJ1-4 NA TRBV5-1 14 TGCGCCACCGTGGAAGTTGCAACTAATGAAAAACTGTTTTTT CATVEVATNEKLFF
NA TRBJ1-6 NA TRBV12-3/TRBV12-4 13 TGTGCCAGCAGCGAATGGGGGGGGTCACCCCTCCACTTT CASSEWGGSPLHF
NA TRBJ1-5 NA TRBV19 12 TGTGCCAGTAAACCTCAGCTGGGGCCCCAGCATTTT CASKPQLGPQHF
NA TRBJ2-3 TRBD2 TRBV6-4 13 TGTGCCACCAAGACTAGCGATGCAGATACGCAGTATTTT CATKTSDADTQYF
NA TRBJ2-7 NA TRBV2 12 TGTGCCAGCCGGCTAAACCGGGACGAGCAGTACTTC CASRLNRDEQYF
NA TRBJ2-1 NA TRBV21-1 11 TGTGCCAGCAGCTCTGCCGGGAAGCAGTTCTTC CASSSAGKQFF
NA TRBJ2-2 NA TRBV10-3 15 TGTGCCATCAGTGCTCGGGGGCAGAGCACCGGGGAGCTGTTTTTT CAISARGQSTGELFF
few TRBJ2-1 TRBD2 TRBV11-2 15 TGTGCCAGCAGCTTAGTACGGGGGACTAACAATGAGCAGTTCTTC CASSLVRGTNNEQFF
NA TRBJ1-6 TRBD1 TRBV13 16 TGTGCCAGCAGCTTAGCAGGGGGTATAGGTAATTCACCCCTCCACTTT CASSLAGGIGNSPLHF
NA TRBJ2-2 NA TRBV11-2 13 TGTGCCAGCCGCAAGACACCGGAACTCGAGCTGTTTTTT CASRKTPELELFF
NA TRBJ2-7 TRBD1 TRBV2 16 TGTGCCAGCACCGAACCAGGACAGGTTAGCTCCTACGAGCAGTACTTC CASTEPGQVSSYEQYF
NA TRBJ1-5 TRBD1 TRBV19 16 TGTGCCAGTACCCCTCCTTTGACAGGGGAGGATCAGCCCCAGCATTTT CASTPPLTGEDQPQHF
once TRBJ1-5 TRBD1 TRBV6-5 14 TGTGCCAGCAGCCAAGACAGGGATGGACAGCCCCAGCATTTT CASSQDRDGQPQHF
NA TRBJ2-2 NA TRBV5-1 16 TGCGCCAGCAGCCCGGCTCAGGGACTGAACACCGGGGAGCTGTTTTTT CASSPAQGLNTGELFF
NA TRBJ1-3 NA TRBV14 19 TGTGCCAGCAGCCTCACAGGATTCTCTTACTGGGTCTCTGGAAACACCATATATTTT CASSLTGFSYWVSGNTIYF
NA TRBJ1-2 TRBD1 TRBV13 16 TGTGCCAGCATCCAAAGGGGAGGGGGCCTTAACTATGGCTACACCTTC CASIQRGGGLNYGYTF
NA TRBJ2-2 NA TRBV5-1 14 TGCGCCAGCAGCTTGCTCGGGGATACCGGGGAGCTGTTTTTT CASSLLGDTGELFF
few TRBJ2-2 TRBD1 TRBV4-1 16 TGCGCCAGCACCTCCGGGACAGGGGGCTTCACCGGGGAGCTGTTTTTT CASTSGTGGFTGELFF
NA TRBJ2-1 TRBD2 TRBV6-5 15 TGTGCCAGCCAAACCAAGCTGGGGGGGAGGGATGAGCAGTTCTTC CASQTKLGGRDEQFF
NA TRBJ2-5 TRBD1 TRBV5-1 20 TGCGCCAGCAGCTTGGTACGCCGTGTTACGGGACAGGGGTCCCAAGAGACCCAGTACTTC CASSLVRRVTGQGSQETQYF
few TRBJ1-1 NA TRBV7-9 12 TGTGCCAGCAGCCCGACCGTTACTGAAGCTTTCTTT CASSPTVTEAFF
once TRBJ1-1 NA TRBV25-1 13 TGTGCCAGCATCGACAGAATGAACACTGAAGCTTTCTTT CASIDRMNTEAFF
NA TRBJ1-3 NA TRBV5-5 14 TGTGCCAGCAGTTGGGACGGCTCTGGAAACACCATATATTTT CASSWDGSGNTIYF
NA TRBJ2-6 NA TRBV12-3/TRBV12-4 13 TGTGCCAGCAGAGAGGCTGGGGCCAACGTCCTGACTTTC CASREAGANVLTF
NA TRBJ2-2 NA TRBV3-1/TRBV3-2 15 TGTGCCAGCAGCCAAGGACAGACCAACACCGGGGAGCTGTTTTTT CASSQGQTNTGELFF
NA TRBJ2-7 TRBD1 TRBV7-8 17 TGTGCCAGCAGCTCTCTTAAGGGACAGGGACACTCCTACGAGCAGTACTTC CASSSLKGQGHSYEQYF
NA TRBJ1-2 NA TRBV7-4 17 TGTGCCAGCAGCTCCTCCCTCAAAAGACGGAGACTCTATGGCTACACCTTC CASSSSLKRRRLYGYTF